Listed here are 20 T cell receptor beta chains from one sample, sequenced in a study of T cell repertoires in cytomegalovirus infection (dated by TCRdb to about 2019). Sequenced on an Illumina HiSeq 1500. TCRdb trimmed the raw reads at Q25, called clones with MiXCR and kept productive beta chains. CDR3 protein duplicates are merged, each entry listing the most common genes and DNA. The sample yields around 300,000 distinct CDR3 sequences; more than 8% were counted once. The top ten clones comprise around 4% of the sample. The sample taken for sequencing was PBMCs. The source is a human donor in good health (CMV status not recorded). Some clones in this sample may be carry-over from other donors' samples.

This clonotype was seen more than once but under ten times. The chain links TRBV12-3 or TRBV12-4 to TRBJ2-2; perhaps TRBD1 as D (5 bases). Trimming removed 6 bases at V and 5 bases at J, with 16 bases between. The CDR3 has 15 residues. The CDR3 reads CASRNYGHPTGELFF. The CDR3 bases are TGTGCCAGCAGGAACTACGGACACCCAACCGGGGAGCTGTTTTTT.

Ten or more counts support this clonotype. DNA of the CDR3: TGTGCCACCGGACAGAACTACAATGAGCAGTTCTTC. This encodes CATGQNYNEQFF. The chain employs TRBV7-2 and TRBJ2-1, with a possible D match to TRBD1 (6 bases). Trimming removed 10 bases at V and 3 bases at J, with 10 bases between. CDR1 is SGHTA, CDR2 FQGNSA, per germline. The CDR3 covers 12 residues.

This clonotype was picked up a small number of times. The CDR3 nucleotides are TGTGCCAGCAGCGAGGACAGGGTCAGGGTGCCCCAGCATTTT. This encodes CASSEDRVRVPQHF. V gene TRBV6-2 or TRBV6-3 combines with J gene TRBJ1-5; 8 nucleotides align to TRBD1. This CDR3 has 14 residues. The V gene end was trimmed by 6 bases and the J gene end by 9 bases; junction bases not matched to a gene: 10. Per the germline V gene, CDR1 is MNHEY and CDR2 is SVGEGT.

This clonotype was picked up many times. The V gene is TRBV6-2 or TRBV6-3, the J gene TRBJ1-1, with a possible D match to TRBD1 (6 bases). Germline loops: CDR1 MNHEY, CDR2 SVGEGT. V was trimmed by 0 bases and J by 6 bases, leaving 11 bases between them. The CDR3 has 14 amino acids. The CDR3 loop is CASSYSGGQAEAFF. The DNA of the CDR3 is TGTGCCAGCAGTTACTCCGGGGGCCAGGCTGAAGCTTTCTTT.

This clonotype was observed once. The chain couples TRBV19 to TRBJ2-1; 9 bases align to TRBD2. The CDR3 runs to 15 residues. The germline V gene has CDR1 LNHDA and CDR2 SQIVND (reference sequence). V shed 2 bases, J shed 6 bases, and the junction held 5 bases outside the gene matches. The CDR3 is CASSIRGGRANEQFF. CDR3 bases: TGTGCCAGTAGTATAAGGGGCGGGAGGGCCAATGAGCAGTTCTTC. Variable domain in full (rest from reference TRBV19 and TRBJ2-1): DGGITQSPKYLFRKEGQNVTLSCEQNLNHDAMYWYRQDPGQGLRLIYYSQIVNDFQKGDIAEGYSVSREKKESFPLTVTSAQKNPTAFYLCASSIRGGRANEQFFGPGTRLTVL.

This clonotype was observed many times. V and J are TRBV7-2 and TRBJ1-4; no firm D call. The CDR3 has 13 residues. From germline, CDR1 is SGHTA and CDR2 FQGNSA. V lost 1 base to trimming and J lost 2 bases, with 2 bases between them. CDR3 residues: CASSLGTNEKLFF. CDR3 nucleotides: TGTGCCAGCAGCTTAGGCACTAATGAAAAACTGTTTTTT. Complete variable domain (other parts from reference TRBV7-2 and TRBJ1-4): GAGVSQSPSNKVTEKGKDVELRCDPISGHTALYWYRQSLGQGLEFLIYFQGNSAPDKSGLPSDRFSAERTGGSVSTLTIQRTQQEDSAVYLCASSLGTNEKLFFGSGTQLSVL.

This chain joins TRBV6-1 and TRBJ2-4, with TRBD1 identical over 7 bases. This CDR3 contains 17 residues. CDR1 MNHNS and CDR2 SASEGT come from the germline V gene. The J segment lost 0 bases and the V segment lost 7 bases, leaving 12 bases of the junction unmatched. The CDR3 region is CASKKEQGVAAKNIQYF. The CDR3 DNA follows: TGTGCCAGCAAAAAGGAGCAGGGGGTGGCAGCCAAAAACATTCAGTACTTC.

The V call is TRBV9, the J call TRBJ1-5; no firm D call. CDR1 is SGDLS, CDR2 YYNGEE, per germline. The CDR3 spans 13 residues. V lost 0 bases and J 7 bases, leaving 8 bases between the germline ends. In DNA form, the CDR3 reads TGTGCCAGCAGCGTAGCCGAGAGGCAGCCCCAGCATTTT. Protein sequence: CASSVAERQPQHF.

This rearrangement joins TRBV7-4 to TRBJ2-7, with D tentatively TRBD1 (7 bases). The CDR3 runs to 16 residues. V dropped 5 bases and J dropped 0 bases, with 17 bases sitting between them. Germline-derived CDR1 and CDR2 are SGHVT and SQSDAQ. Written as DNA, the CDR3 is TGTGCCAGCAGCCGGGAGCGCACAGGGGTCTCCTACGAGCAGTACTTC. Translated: CASSRERTGVSYEQYF.

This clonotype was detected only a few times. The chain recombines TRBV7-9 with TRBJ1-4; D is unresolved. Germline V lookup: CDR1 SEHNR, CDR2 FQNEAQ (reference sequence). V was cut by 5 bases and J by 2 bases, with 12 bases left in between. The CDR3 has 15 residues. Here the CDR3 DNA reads TGTGCCAGCAGCAGCGAACCAAGCACTAATGAAAAACTGTTTTTT. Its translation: CASSSEPSTNEKLFF.

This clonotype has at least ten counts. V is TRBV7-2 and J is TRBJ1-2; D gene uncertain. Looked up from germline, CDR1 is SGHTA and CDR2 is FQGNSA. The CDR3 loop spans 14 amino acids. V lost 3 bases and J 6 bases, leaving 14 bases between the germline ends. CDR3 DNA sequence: TGTGCCAGCAGCTTCGTCGACGGCTCTAATGGCTACACCTTC. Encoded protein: CASSFVDGSNGYTF.

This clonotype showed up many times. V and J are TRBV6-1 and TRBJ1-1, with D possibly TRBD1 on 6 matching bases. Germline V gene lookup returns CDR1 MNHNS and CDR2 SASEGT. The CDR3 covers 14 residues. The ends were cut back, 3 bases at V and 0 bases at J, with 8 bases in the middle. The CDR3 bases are TGTGCCAGCAGTGATCAGGGGTTGAACACTGAAGCTTTCTTT. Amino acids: CASSDQGLNTEAFF.

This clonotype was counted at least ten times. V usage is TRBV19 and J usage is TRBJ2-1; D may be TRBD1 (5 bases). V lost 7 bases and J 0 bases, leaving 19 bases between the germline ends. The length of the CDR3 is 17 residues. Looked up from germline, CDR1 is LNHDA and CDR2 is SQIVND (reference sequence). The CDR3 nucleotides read TGTGCCAGTACCCCTTTTGGGCAGGGTAGCTCCTACAATGAGCAGTTCTTC. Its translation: CASTPFGQGSSYNEQFF.

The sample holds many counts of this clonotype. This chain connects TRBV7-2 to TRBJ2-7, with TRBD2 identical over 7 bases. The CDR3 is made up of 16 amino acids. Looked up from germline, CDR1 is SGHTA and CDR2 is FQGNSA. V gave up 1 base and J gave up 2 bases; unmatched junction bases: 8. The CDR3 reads CASSLEAGVPTYEQYF. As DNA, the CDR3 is TGTGCCAGCAGCTTAGAGGCGGGAGTGCCTACCTACGAGCAGTACTTC.

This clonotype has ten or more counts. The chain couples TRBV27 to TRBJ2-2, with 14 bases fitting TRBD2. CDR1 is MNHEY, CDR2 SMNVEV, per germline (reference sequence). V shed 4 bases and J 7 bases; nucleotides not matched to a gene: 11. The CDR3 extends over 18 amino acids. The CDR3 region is CASSSGTSGRVKGGELFF. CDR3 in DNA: TGTGCCAGCAGTTCGGGGACTAGCGGGAGAGTAAAGGGCGGGGAGCTGTTTTTT.

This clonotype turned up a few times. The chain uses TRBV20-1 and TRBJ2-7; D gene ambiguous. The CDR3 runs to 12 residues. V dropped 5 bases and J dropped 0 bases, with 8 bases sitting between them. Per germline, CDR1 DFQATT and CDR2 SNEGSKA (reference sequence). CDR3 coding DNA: TGCAGTGCTGCCCGGACCTCCTACGAGCAGTACTTC. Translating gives CSAARTSYEQYF.

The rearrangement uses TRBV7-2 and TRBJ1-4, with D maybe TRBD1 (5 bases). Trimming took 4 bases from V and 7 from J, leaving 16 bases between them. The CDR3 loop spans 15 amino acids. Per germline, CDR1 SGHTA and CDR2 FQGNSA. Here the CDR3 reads CASSSSGGRGEKLFF. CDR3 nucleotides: TGTGCCAGCAGCTCGTCGGGGGGGAGAGGTGAAAAACTGTTTTTT.

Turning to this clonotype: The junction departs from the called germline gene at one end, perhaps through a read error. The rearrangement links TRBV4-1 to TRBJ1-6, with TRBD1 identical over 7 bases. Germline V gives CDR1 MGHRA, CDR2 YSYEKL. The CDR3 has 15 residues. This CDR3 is CASSQGGRLPLPLHF. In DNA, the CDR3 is TGTGCCAGCAGCCAAGGGGGCAGGTTGCCTCTCCCCCTCCACTTT.

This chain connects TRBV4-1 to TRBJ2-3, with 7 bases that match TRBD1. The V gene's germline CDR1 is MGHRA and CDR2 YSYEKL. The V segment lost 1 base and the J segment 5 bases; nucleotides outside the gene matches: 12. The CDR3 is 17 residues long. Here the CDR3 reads CASSQGATQGLGDTQYF. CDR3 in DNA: TGCGCCAGCAGCCAAGGTGCCACACAGGGGTTGGGAGATACGCAGTATTTT.

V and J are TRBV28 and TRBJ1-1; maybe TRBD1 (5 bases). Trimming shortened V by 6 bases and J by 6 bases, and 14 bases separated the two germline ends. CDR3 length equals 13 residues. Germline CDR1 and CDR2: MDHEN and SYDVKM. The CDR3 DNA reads TGTGCCAGCAGCCTTCGGGGGGTCTCTGAAGCTTTCTTT. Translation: CASSLRGVSEAFF.